This entry lists 18 T cell receptor beta chains sequenced from one sample in a study of shared clonotypes between healthy human individuals. Sequenced by immunoSEQ multiplex PCR; TCRdb stores in-frame clones only, minus some. The data show approximately 2,300,000 clones, approximately 90% seen once. The sequencing input was naive CD4+ T cells from PBMCs. As for subset: CD45RA+ positively selected. These receptors came from a man younger than 35 in good health. Some clones in this sample may be carry-over from other donors' samples.

This sequence joins TRBV18 and TRBJ2-5; possibly TRBD2 for D (5 bases). Trimming took off 2 bases at V and 5 bases at J, with 9 bases between the two ends. From germline, CDR1 is KGHSH and CDR2 LQKENI. The CDR3 extends over 13 amino acids. The chain's CDR3 is CASSPFRRETQYF. The DNA for the CDR3 is TGTGCCAGCTCACCATTCCGGAGGGAGACCCAGTACTTC.

This clone was detected a few times. The V gene is TRBV9, the J gene TRBJ1-2; 7 bases match TRBD1. The CDR3 sequence is 17 residues long. Germline loops: CDR1 SGDLS, CDR2 YYNGEE. J gave up 6 bases and V 0 bases, and 14 bases lay outside the gene matches. The CDR3 protein is CASSVESRWQGVDGYTF. The CDR3 nucleotides read TGTGCCAGCAGCGTAGAGTCGCGCTGGCAGGGGGTGGATGGCTACACCTTC.

With regard to this clone: At the DNA level, this CDR3 is encoded by other sequences in the same sample as well. V usage is TRBV5-1 and J usage is TRBJ1-4, with TRBD1 matching 9 bases. Germline V CDR1 and CDR2: SGHRS, YFSETQ. The CDR3 spans 15 residues. V lost 4 bases and J lost 5; bases outside the gene matches: 6. The CDR3 loop is CASSLAGTGNEKLFF. The CDR3 coding sequence is TGCGCCAGCAGCCTAGCCGGGACAGGGAATGAAAAACTGTTTTTT.

This chain links TRBV5-1 with TRBJ2-3; D unresolved. The V gene lost 3 bases and the J gene lost 2 bases, with 7 bases spanning the gap. The CDR3 spans 13 residues. Per the germline V gene, CDR1 is SGHRS and CDR2 is YFSETQ. The CDR3 sequence is CASSSAATDTQYF. Here the CDR3 DNA reads TGCGCCAGCAGCTCCGCAGCCACAGATACGCAGTATTTT.

The chain carries TRBV6-5 and TRBJ2-5; 8 nucleotides align to TRBD1. This CDR3 region has 14 residues. Trimming took 6 bases from V and 5 from J; bases not matched to a gene: 8. Germline CDR1 reads MNHEY; CDR2 reads SVGAGI. The CDR3 sequence is CASSLRGREETQYF. CDR3 bases: TGTGCCAGCAGCCTCAGGGGGCGAGAGGAGACCCAGTACTTC.

Points on this clone: In the same sample, other DNA sequences code for this CDR3. The J gene is TRBJ2-3, the V gene TRBV9, with TRBD1 matching over 11 bases. The CDR3 is 15 residues long. CDR1 SGDLS and CDR2 YYNGEE come from the germline V gene. Trimming removed 3 bases from V and 4 bases from J; junction bases left unmatched: 4. The DNA of the CDR3 is TGTGCCAGCAGCGCGGGGACAGGGGGTCCAGATACGCAGTATTTT. Translation gives CASSAGTGGPDTQYF.

This clone was seen a single time. The rearrangement uses TRBV11-2 and TRBJ1-2; D not resolved. V lost 3 bases and J lost 3, with 11 bases in between. The CDR3 is 14 residues long. Germline CDR1 is SGHAT and CDR2 is FQNNGV. The CDR3 DNA reads TGTGCCAGCAGCTTTGGAGTTTGGGACTATGGCTACACCTTC. This sequence encodes CASSFGVWDYGYTF.

A note on this clone: The sample carries other DNA sequences with the same CDR3. The chain employs TRBV9 and TRBJ2-2; 7 bases align to TRBD2. V lost 0 bases and J lost 0; bases outside the gene matches: 2. The V gene's germline CDR1 is SGDLS and CDR2 YYNGEE. The CDR3 runs to 16 residues. CDR3 region: CASSVAGGSNTGELFF. The CDR3, as DNA: TGTGCCAGCAGCGTAGCGGGAGGCTCGAACACCGGGGAGCTGTTTTTT.

This sequence joins TRBV30 and TRBJ1-1; TRBD1 aligns across 11 bases. J was trimmed by 4 bases and V by 5 bases; bases with no gene match: 3. CDR1 is GTSNPN and CDR2 is SVGIG in the germline V gene (reference sequence). This CDR3 is 13 amino acids long. The CDR3 protein is CAWGTGGITEAFF. The CDR3 DNA reads TGTGCCTGGGGGACAGGGGGTATCACTGAAGCTTTCTTT.

The chain carries TRBV2 and TRBJ1-2; no firm D call. Trimming left V 8 bases short and J 0 bases short, with 10 bases between. The CDR3 spans 13 residues. Germline CDR1 and CDR2: SNHLY and FYNNEI. The CDR3 spells CASVVGSNYGYTF. CDR3 DNA sequence: TGTGCCAGCGTCGTGGGCTCTAACTATGGCTACACCTTC.

The V call is TRBV30, the J call TRBJ1-3, with 7 bases that match TRBD1. Germline lookup yields CDR1 GTSNPN and CDR2 SVGIG (reference sequence). J lost 3 bases, V lost 7 bases, and 12 bases had no gene match. The length of the CDR3 is 15 residues. The CDR3 bases are TGTGCCTCACAACCTCCCGGACAGGTTGGAAACACCATATATTTT. Protein product: CASQPPGQVGNTIYF.

The genes are TRBV30 and TRBJ1-1; D remains ambiguous. Germline assignment: CDR1 GTSNPN and CDR2 SVGIG (reference sequence). The CDR3 has 14 amino acids. The CDR3 coding sequence is TGTACCTCCGTAGGGAACTCCCGGAACACTGAAGCTTTCTTT. Translation gives CTSVGNSRNTEAFF.

Only one count was recorded for this clone. The V call is TRBV5-4, the J call TRBJ2-5, with 8 positions matching TRBD2. V trimming: 1 base; J trimming: 1 base; junction bases outside the gene matches: 3. The CDR3 covers 15 residues. The germline V gene has CDR1 SGHNT and CDR2 YYREEE (reference sequence). The CDR3 region has the DNA TGTGCCAGCAGCTTGCCTAGCGGGCCCCAAGAGACCCAGTACTTC. Its protein is CASSLPSGPQETQYF.

Note on this clone: This sample includes further DNA sequences coding for the same CDR3. The V gene is TRBV5-6, the J gene TRBJ1-2; D perhaps matches TRBD1 (5 bases). The ends were cut back, 0 bases at V and 6 bases at J, with 12 bases in the middle. Germline V lookup: CDR1 SGHDT, CDR2 YYEEEE. The CDR3 covers 14 residues. CDR3: CASSLGSGLDGYTF. The DNA for the CDR3 is TGTGCCAGCAGCTTGGGGTCAGGGCTGGATGGCTACACCTTC.

The gene calls are TRBV27 and TRBJ1-2; no firm D call. The CDR3 is made up of 15 amino acids. Germline loops: CDR1 MNHEY, CDR2 SMNVEV (reference sequence). V lost 5 bases and J lost 3, with 16 bases in between. In DNA, the CDR3 is TGTGCCAGCAGTCCATCATTTGTCTCCTACTATGGCTACACCTTC. It yields the protein CASSPSFVSYYGYTF.

V usage is TRBV9 and J usage is TRBJ2-5; tentative D call: TRBD2 (7 bases). V was clipped by 4 bases and J by 9 bases, with 25 bases between them. CDR1 and CDR2 (germline): SGDLS, YYNGEE. The CDR3 is 16 residues long. The CDR3 coding sequence is TGTGCCAGCAGCCCCAGAGGGGGGTCTGGGGGGGTGCCCCAGTACTTC. Its protein is CASSPRGGSGGVPQYF. Based on the CDR3 plus reference TRBV9 and TRBJ2-5, the full variable domain is DSGVTQTPKHLITATGQRVTLRCSPRSGDLSVYWYQQSLDQGLQFLIQYYNGEERAKGNILERFSAQQFPDLHSELNLSSLELGDSALYFCASSPRGGSGGVPQYFGPGTRLLVL.

The chain links TRBV28 to TRBJ2-3, with TRBD1 identical over 10 bases. Germline V gene lookup returns CDR1 MDHEN and CDR2 SYDVKM. Losses at the gene ends were 3 bases for V and 0 bases for J; bases not matched to a gene: 3. The CDR3 length is 16 residues. DNA for the CDR3: TGTGCCAGCAGTTTGGGACAGGGGAGAAGCACAGATACGCAGTATTTT. Translated: CASSLGQGRSTDTQYF.

Concerning this clone itself: The sample holds other DNA sequences that translate to the same CDR3. This sequence joins TRBV6-5 and TRBJ2-5, with a weak D call TRBD1 (5 bases). V was trimmed by 2 bases and J by 1 base, leaving 5 bases between them. Germline CDR1 MNHEY, CDR2 SVGAGI. The CDR3 loop spans 13 amino acids. The CDR3 loop reads CASSYRGQETQYF. CDR3 nucleotide sequence: TGTGCCAGCAGTTACAGGGGCCAAGAGACCCAGTACTTC.